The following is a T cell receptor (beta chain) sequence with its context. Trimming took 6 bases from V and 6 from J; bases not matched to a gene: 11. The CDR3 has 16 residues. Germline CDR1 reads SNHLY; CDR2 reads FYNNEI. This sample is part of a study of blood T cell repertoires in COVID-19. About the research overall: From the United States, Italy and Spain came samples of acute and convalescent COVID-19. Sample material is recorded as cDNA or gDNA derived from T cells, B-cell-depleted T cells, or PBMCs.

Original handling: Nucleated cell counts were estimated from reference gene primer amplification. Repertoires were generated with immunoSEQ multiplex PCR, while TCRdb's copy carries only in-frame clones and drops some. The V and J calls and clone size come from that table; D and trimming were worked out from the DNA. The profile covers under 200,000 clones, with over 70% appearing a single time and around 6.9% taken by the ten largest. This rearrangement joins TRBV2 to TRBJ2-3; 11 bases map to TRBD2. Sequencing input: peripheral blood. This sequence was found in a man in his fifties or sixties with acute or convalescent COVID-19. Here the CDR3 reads CASRERLAGRMDTQYF. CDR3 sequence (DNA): TGTGCCAGCAGGGAACGACTAGCGGGAAGGATGGATACGCAGTATTTT.